This T cell receptor beta chain comes out of a study of blood T cell repertoires in COVID-19. The study assigned cohorts using participant-reported clinical history. Per the authors' pipeline: How many nucleated cells were present was estimated from reference gene primer amplification. The protocol was immunoSEQ multiplex PCR, while the TCRdb copy is restricted to in-frame clones and leaves out a portion. V, J and clone size reflect that table, while D and trimming were determined from the DNA. Among about 200,000 clones, about 86% were seen once, and the ten largest hold 3% to 4%. V was pared by 3 bases and J by 3 bases, with 14 bases between. The germline gives CDR1 MGHRA, CDR2 YSYEKL. This CDR3 spans 16 amino acids.

The sample was PBMCs or T cells enriched from blood (not recorded which). The gene calls are TRBV4-1 and TRBJ2-2; D may be TRBD1 (5 bases). The origin of this receptor is a woman aged 40-49 years with acute COVID-19. In nucleotides, the CDR3 is TGCGCCAGCAGCCAGGGGCAGGGTAGGGACACCGGGGAGCTGTTTTTT. It yields the protein CASSQGQGRDTGELFF.